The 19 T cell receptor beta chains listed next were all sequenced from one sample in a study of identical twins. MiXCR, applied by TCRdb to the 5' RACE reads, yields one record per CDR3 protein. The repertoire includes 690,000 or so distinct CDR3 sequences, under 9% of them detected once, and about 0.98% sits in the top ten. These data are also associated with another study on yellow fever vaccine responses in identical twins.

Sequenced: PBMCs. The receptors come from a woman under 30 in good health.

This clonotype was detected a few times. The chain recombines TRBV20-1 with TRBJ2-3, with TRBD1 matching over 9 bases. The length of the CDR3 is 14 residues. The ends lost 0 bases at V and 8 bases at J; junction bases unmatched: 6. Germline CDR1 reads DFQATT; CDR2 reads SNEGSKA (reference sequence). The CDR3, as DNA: TGCAGTGCTAGAGACGGACAGGGGCAAGTTACGCAGTATTTT. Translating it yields CSARDGQGQVTQYF.

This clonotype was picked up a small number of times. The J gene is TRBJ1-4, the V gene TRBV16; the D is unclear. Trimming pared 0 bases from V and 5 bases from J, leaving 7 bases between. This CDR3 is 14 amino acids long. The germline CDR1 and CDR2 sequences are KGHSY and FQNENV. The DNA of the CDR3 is TGTGCCAGCAGCCAATCGGAGGGCAATGAAAAACTGTTTTTT. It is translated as CASSQSEGNEKLFF. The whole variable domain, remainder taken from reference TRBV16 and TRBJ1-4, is GEEVAQTPKHLVRGEGQKAKLYCAPIKGHSYVFWYQQVLKNEFKFLISFQNENVFDETGMPKERFSAKCLPNSPCSLEIQATKLEDSAVYFCASSQSEGNEKLFFGSGTQLSVL.

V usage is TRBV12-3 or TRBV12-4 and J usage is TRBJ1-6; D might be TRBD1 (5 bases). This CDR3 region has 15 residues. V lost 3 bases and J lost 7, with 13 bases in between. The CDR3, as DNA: TGTGCCAGCAGTTTGGGGGGATCTACGAATTCACCCCTCCACTTT. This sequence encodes CASSLGGSTNSPLHF.

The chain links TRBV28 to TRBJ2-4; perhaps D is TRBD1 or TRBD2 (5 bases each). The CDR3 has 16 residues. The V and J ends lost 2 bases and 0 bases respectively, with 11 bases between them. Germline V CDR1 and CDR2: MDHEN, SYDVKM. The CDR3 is CASSLDSGLAKNIQYF. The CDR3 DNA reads TGTGCCAGCAGTTTAGATTCGGGGCTAGCCAAAAACATTCAGTACTTC. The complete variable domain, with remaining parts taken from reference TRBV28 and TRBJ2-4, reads DVKVTQSSRYLVKRTGEKVFLECVQDMDHENMFWYRQDPGLGLRLIYFSYDVKMKEKGDIPEGYSVSREKKERFSLILESASTNQTSMYLCASSLDSGLAKNIQYFGAGTRLSVL.

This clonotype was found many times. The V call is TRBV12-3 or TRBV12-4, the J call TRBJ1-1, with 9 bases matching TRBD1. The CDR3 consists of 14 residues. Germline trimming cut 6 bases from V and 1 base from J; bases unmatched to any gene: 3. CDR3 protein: CASSPQGANTEAFF. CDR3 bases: TGTGCCAGCAGCCCACAGGGGGCGAACACTGAAGCTTTCTTT.

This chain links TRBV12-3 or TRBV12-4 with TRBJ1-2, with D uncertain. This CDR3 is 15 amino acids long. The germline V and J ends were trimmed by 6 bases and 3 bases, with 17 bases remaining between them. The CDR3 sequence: CASSPDWVSYYGYTF. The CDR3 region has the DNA TGTGCCAGCAGCCCTGATTGGGTCAGTTACTATGGCTACACCTTC.

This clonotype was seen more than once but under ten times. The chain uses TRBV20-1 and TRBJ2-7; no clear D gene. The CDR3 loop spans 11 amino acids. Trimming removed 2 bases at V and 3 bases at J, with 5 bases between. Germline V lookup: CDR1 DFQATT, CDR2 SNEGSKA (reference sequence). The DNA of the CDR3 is TGCAGTGCTAGAAAGGGCTACGAGCAGTACTTC. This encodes CSARKGYEQYF.

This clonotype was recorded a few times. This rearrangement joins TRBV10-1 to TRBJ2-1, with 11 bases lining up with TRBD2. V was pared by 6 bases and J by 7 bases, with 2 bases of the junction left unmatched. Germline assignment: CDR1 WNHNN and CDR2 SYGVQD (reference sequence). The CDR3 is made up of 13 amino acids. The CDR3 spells CASRASGRNEQFF. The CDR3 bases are TGCGCCAGCAGGGCTAGCGGGAGGAATGAGCAGTTCTTC.

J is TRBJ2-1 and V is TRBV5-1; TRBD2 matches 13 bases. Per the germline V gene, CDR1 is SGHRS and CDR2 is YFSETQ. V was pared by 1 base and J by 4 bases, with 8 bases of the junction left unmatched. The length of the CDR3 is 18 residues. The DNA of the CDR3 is TGCGCCAGCAGCTTGCCCGCGACTAGCGGGAGGTCATACAATGAGCAGTTCTTC. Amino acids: CASSLPATSGRSYNEQFF.

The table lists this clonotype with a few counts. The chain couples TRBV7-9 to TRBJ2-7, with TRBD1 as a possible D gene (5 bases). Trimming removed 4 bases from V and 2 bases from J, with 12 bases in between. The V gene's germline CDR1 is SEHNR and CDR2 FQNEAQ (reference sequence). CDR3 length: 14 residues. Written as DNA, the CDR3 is TGTGCCAGCAGCTCCAGGGTAGATGCCTACGAGCAGTACTTC. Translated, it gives CASSSRVDAYEQYF.

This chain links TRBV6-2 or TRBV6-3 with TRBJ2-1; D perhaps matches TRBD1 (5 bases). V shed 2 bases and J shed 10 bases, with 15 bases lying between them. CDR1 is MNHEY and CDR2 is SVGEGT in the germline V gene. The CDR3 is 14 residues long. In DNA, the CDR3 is TGTGCCAGCAGTTACCCCCGGTGGGGCCCAGAGCAGTTCTTC. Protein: CASSYPRWGPEQFF.

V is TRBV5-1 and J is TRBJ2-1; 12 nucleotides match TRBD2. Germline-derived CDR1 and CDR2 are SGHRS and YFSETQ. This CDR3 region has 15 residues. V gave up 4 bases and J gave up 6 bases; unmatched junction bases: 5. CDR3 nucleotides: TGCGCCAGCAGCCAGGCTAGCGGGGGGGCCAATGAGCAGTTCTTC. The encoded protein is CASSQASGGANEQFF.

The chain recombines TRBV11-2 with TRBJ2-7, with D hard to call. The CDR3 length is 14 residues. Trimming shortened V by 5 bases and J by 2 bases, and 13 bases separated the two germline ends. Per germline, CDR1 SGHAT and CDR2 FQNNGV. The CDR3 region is CASSPVGDAYEQYF. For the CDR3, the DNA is TGTGCCAGCAGCCCCGTCGGAGATGCCTACGAGCAGTACTTC. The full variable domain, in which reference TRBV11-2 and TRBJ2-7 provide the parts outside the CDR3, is EAGVAQSPRYKIIEKRQSVAFWCNPISGHATLYWYQQILGQGPKLLIQFQNNGVVDDSQLPKDRFSAERLKGVDSTLKIQPAKLEDSAVYLCASSPVGDAYEQYFGPGTRLTVT.

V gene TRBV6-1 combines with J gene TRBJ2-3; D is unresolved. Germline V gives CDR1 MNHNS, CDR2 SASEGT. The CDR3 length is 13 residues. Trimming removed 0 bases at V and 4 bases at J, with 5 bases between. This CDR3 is CASSEAMADTQYF. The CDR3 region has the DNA TGTGCCAGCAGTGAAGCTATGGCAGATACGCAGTATTTT.

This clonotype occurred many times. The CDR3 DNA reads as TGCAGCGTGGAGACAGGGAACTATGGCTACACCTTC. Translated: CSVETGNYGYTF. The J gene is TRBJ1-2, the V gene TRBV29-1, with 7 bases that match TRBD1. Germline lookup yields CDR1 SQVTM and CDR2 ANQGSEA. The V and J ends lost 6 bases and 2 bases, in that order; junction bases with no gene match: 3. The CDR3 is 12 residues long.

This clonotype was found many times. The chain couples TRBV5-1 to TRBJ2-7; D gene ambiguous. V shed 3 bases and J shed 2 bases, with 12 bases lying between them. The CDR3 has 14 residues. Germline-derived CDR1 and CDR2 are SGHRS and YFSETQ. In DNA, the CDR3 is TGCGCCAGCAGCTCAGGCGGCAGAGCCTACGAGCAGTACTTC. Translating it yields CASSSGGRAYEQYF.

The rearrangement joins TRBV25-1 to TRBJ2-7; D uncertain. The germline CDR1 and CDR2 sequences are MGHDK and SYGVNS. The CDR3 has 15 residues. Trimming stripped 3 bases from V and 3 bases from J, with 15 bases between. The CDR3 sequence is CASSDPYTENYEQYF. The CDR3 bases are TGTGCCAGCAGTGACCCCTACACAGAAAACTACGAGCAGTACTTC.

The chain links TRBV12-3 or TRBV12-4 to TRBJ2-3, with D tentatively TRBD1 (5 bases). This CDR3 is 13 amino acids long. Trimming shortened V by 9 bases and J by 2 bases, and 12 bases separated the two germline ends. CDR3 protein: CASRGSPTDTQYF. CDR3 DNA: TGTGCCAGTAGGGGCAGCCCCACAGATACGCAGTATTTT.

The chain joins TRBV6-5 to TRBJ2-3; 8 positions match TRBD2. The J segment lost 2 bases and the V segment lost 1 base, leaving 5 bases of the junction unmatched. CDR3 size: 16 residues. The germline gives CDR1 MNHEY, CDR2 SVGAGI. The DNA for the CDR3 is TGTGCCAGCAGTTACTTTGGGCGGGGGGACACAGATACGCAGTATTTT. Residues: CASSYFGRGDTDTQYF.